This T cell receptor beta chain was retrieved from a study of T cell repertoires in cytomegalovirus infection. Study information: Shared public TCR beta signatures pointed to both CMV infection and a matching HLA type.

The CDR3 length is 13 residues. Each CDR3 protein is one row after TCRdb ran MiXCR on the reads. The sample has under 800,000 distinct CDR3 sequences, around 24% seen once; the top ten hold less than 10%. Broader study findings: Carriers of CMV and the relevant HLA type were discriminated by public TCR beta frequency. HLA-C-restricted TCR beta clonotypes specific for CMV led the ex vivo response.

Details on this clonotype: The target antigen is unknown.

This rearrangement joins TRBV12-3 or TRBV12-4 to TRBJ2-7; D tentatively fits TRBD1 or TRBD2 (5 bases each). This TCR was sampled from a human donor in good health (CMV status not recorded). Some clones in this sample may be carry-over from other donors' samples. The sample comprised CD8+ T cells from PBMCs. The CDR3 spells CATFGGRNYEQYV. CDR3 coding DNA: TGTGCAACTTTTGGGGGACGGAACTACGAGCAGTACGTC.